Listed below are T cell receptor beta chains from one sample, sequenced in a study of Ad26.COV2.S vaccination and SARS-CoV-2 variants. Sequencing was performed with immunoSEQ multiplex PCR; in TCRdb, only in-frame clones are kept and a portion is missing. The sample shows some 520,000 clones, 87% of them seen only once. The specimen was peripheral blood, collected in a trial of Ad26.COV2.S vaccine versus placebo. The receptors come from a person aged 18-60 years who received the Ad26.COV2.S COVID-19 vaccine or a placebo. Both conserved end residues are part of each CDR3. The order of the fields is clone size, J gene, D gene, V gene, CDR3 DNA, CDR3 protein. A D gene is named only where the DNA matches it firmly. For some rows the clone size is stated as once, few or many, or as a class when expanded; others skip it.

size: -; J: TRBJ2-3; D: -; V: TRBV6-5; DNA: TGTGCCAGCAGGCCACGTGGCACAGATACGCAGTATTTT; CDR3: CASRPRGTDTQYF
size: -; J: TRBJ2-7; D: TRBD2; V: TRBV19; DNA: TGTGCCAGTAGTATCCGGGAGGGCCACGAGCAGTACTTC; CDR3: CASSIREGHEQYF
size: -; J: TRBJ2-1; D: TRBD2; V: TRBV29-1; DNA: TGCAGCGTCTCGTCTCTAGCGGGAGAGGAGCAGTTCTTC; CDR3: CSVSSLAGEEQFF
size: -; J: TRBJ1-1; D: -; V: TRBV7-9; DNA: TGTGCCAGCCGACCCGACGGGATAAGACCTGAAGCTTTCTTT; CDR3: CASRPDGIRPEAFF
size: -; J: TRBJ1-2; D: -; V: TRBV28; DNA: TGTGCCAGCAGACCCGGGGGCTATGGCTACACCTTC; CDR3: CASRPGGYGYTF
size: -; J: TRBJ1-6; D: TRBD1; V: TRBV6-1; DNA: TGTGCCAGCAGTGACCGGGACAGGTCGTGGGGTTCACCCCTCCACTTT; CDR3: CASSDRDRSWGSPLHF
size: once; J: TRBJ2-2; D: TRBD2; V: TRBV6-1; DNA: TGTGCCAGCAGTGAACGCTTGGGAGGGCTGGGCACCGGGGAGCTGTTTTTT; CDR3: CASSERLGGLGTGELFF
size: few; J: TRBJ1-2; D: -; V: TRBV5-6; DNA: TGTGCCAGCAGCTTGTGGGGATTCGTTAACTATGGCTACACCTTC; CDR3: CASSLWGFVNYGYTF
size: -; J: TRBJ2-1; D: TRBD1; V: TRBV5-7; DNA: TGTGCCAGCAGCTTGTCCCAGGGGGCCGTAGGGTACAATGAGCAGTTCTTC; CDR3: CASSLSQGAVGYNEQFF
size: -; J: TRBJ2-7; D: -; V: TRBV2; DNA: TGTGCCAGCACCTTAGGGCTATCCTACGAGCAGTACTTC; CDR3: CASTLGLSYEQYF
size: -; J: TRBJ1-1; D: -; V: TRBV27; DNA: TGTGCCAGCAGACATAACCCCAGGGCTGAAGCTTTCTTT; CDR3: CASRHNPRAEAFF
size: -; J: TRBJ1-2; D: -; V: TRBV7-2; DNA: TGTGCCAGCAGCTTAGAGATAAAACCCAACTATGGCTACACCTTC; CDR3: CASSLEIKPNYGYTF
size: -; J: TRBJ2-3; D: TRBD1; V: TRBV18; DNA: TGTGCCAGCTCGTTGACAGGGGCTAACACAGATACGCAGTATTTT; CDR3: CASSLTGANTDTQYF
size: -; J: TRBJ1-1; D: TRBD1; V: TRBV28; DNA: TGTGCCAGCAGTTTTATGGGACAGGGAAACACTGAAGCTTTCTTT; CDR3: CASSFMGQGNTEAFF
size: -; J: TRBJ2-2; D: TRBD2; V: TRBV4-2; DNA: TGTGCCAGCAGCCAACGGACTAGCGGAACCGGGGAGCTGTTTTTT; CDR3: CASSQRTSGTGELFF
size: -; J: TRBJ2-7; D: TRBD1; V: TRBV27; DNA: TGTGCCAGCAGTTCACCTCCAACAGGGGGCAGGGACGAGCAGTACTTC; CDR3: CASSSPPTGGRDEQYF
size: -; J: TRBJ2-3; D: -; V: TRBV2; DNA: TGTGCCAGCAGTGAAGTCGGGGATACGCAGTATTTT; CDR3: CASSEVGDTQYF
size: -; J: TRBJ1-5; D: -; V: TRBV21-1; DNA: TGTGCCAGCAGCAAAAGGGTAGGGACCCGGAATCAGCCCCAGCATTTT; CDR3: CASSKRVGTRNQPQHF